The 23 T cell receptor beta chains reported below all come from one sample, sequenced in a study of cytomegalovirus exposure and HLA in healthy donors. The PCR made use of 60 Vbeta and 13 Jbeta primers. Assay used: immunoSEQ multiplex PCR; TCRdb lists only in-frame clones, some missing. Of about 200,000 clones detected, about 80% appear once; the ten largest clones hold 2.9%. Sample: PBMCs. The source is a woman younger than 45 in good health and CMV-seronegative.

V is TRBV6-1 and J is TRBJ1-2, with a tentative D call TRBD1 (5 bases). The CDR3 extends over 19 amino acids. The germline V gene has CDR1 MNHNS and CDR2 SASEGT. V lost 2 bases and J 1 base, leaving 23 bases between the germline ends. CDR3 nucleotide sequence: TGTGCCAGCAGTGAATTTGTTGGGGCAGTAACGAAGGGTAACTATGGCTACACCTTC. It is translated as CASSEFVGAVTKGNYGYTF.

The chain links TRBV7-9 to TRBJ2-1; 9 nucleotides line up with TRBD1. With V trimmed by 5 bases and J by 8 bases, 16 bases remained unmatched. The CDR3 extends over 17 amino acids. Germline CDR1 SEHNR, CDR2 FQNEAQ (reference sequence). The DNA for the CDR3 is TGTGCCAGCAGCCCGGAGGAATACAGGGGGCGCACCGATGAGCAGTTCTTC. This gives the protein CASSPEEYRGRTDEQFF.

The rearrangement links TRBV5-8 to TRBJ2-2; TRBD1 is a possible D gene (6 bases). The CDR3 runs 14 residues. Germline CDR1 is SGHTS and CDR2 is YDEGEE. The V end lost 7 bases, the J end lost 1 base, and 11 bases lay between the germline ends. The CDR3 spells CASPHRVNTGELFF. DNA for the CDR3: TGTGCCAGCCCCCACAGGGTGAACACCGGGGAGCTGTTTTTT.

About this clone itself: The sample contains more than one DNA sequence encoding this CDR3. The V and J genes are TRBV10-2 and TRBJ1-6, with D perhaps matching TRBD1 (5 bases). Germline CDR1 WSHSY, CDR2 SAAADI. This CDR3 is built from 15 residues. The V gene lost 3 bases and the J gene lost 7 bases, with 13 bases spanning the gap. The CDR3 sequence is CASSDPRARNSPLHF. In nucleotides, the CDR3 is TGCGCCAGCAGTGATCCCAGGGCCAGGAATTCACCCCTCCACTTT.

In this sample, this clone turned up a few times. For the CDR3, the DNA is TGTGCCAGCAGTGACACTATAGCGGGGGACACAGATACGCAGTATTTT. This encodes CASSDTIAGDTDTQYF. V and J are TRBV6-1 and TRBJ2-3, with 9 bases that match TRBD2. In germline, CDR1 is MNHNS, CDR2 SASEGT. V gave up 3 bases and J gave up 2 bases; unmatched junction bases: 6. CDR3 length: 16 amino acids.

The rearrangement links TRBV7-6 to TRBJ2-1, with D maybe TRBD1 (6 bases). Trimming took off 1 base at V and 14 bases at J, with 30 bases between the two ends. Germline CDR1 SGHVS, CDR2 FNYEAQ. This CDR3 is 18 amino acids long. The CDR3 DNA reads TGTGCCAGCAGCTTAGGCGTTGGAGGACCCGCAAACCGACCAGGGGAGTTCTTC. This gives the protein CASSLGVGGPANRPGEFF.

This chain links TRBV30 with TRBJ1-3; 9 nucleotides line up with TRBD1. Trimming at V came to 0 bases and at J to 8 bases, leaving 2 bases not matched to a gene. The V gene's germline CDR1 is GTSNPN and CDR2 SVGIG (reference sequence). CDR3 length: 13 residues. The CDR3: CAWSVQGAYTIYF. CDR3 sequence (DNA): TGTGCCTGGAGTGTACAGGGGGCGTACACCATATATTTT.

This clone came up a few times. V usage is TRBV7-2 and J usage is TRBJ2-1; possibly TRBD2 for D (7 bases). The V gene's germline CDR1 is SGHTA and CDR2 FQGNSA. V lost 4 bases and J lost 2, with 12 bases in between. The CDR3 is 15 amino acids. The CDR3 DNA sequence: TGTGCCAGCAGCTGGGGAGGGGGAGCCTACAATGAGCAGTTCTTC. Translating it yields CASSWGGGAYNEQFF.

V and J are TRBV5-8 and TRBJ2-1, with 7 nucleotides matching TRBD2. Germline lookup yields CDR1 SGHTS and CDR2 YDEGEE. The CDR3 covers 15 residues. Losses at the gene ends were 2 bases for V and 8 bases for J; bases not matched to a gene: 10. In DNA, the CDR3 is TGTGCCAGCAGCTTCCCGGGACTATACGACGATGAGCAGTTCTTC. It codes for CASSFPGLYDDEQFF.

V and J are TRBV7-9 and TRBJ2-2, with 9 bases that match TRBD1. J gave up 4 bases and V 3 bases, and 3 bases lay outside the gene matches. Germline CDR1 and CDR2: SEHNR and FQNEAQ (reference sequence). This CDR3 contains 15 residues. The DNA for the CDR3 is TGTGCCAGCAGCTTCGACAGGGGGAGCACCGGGGAGCTGTTTTTT. It is translated as CASSFDRGSTGELFF.

The chain carries TRBV5-4 and TRBJ2-1; 10 positions match TRBD1. Germline CDR1 and CDR2: SGHNT and YYREEE (reference sequence). CDR3 length: 14 amino acids. With 4 bases clipped from V and 6 bases from J, the junction kept 4 bases outside the gene matches. The CDR3 DNA reads as TGTGCCAGCAGCCCGCGGACAGGGGGCAATGAGCAGTTCTTC. It specifies CASSPRTGGNEQFF. Supplemented by reference TRBV5-4 and TRBJ2-1, the full variable domain reads ETGVTQSPTHLIKTRGQQVTLRCSSQSGHNTVSWYQQALGQGPQFIFQYYREEENGRGNFPPRFSGLQFPNYSSELNVNALELDDSALYLCASSPRTGGNEQFFGPGTRLTVL.

This chain connects TRBV5-1 to TRBJ1-6; 9 nucleotides match TRBD1. The CDR3 spans 15 residues. Germline CDR1 SGHRS, CDR2 YFSETQ. J was trimmed by 5 bases and V by 4 bases; bases with no gene match: 4. The CDR3 loop is CASSRDRVNNSPLHF. The CDR3 region has the DNA TGCGCCAGCAGCCGGGACAGGGTAAATAATTCACCCCTCCACTTT. Combining the CDR3 with reference TRBV5-1 and TRBJ1-6 gives the whole variable domain KAGVTQTPRYLIKTRGQQVTLSCSPISGHRSVSWYQQTPGQGLQFLFEYFSETQRNKGNFPGRFSGRQFSNSRSEMNVSTLELGDSALYLCASSRDRVNNSPLHFGNGTRLTVT.

This clone is a singleton in its sample. The genes are TRBV10-3 and TRBJ2-3; TRBD2 is a possible D gene (5 bases). The CDR3 runs 14 residues. V lost 10 bases and J lost 2, with 16 bases in between. CDR1 and CDR2 from the germline V gene are ENHRY and SYGVKD. DNA for the CDR3: TGTGCCACCGTCGGACTTTTAAACACAGATACGCAGTATTTT. Translated, it gives CATVGLLNTDTQYF.

This chain uses TRBV20-1 with TRBJ1-1; no clear D gene. With 2 bases removed from V and 11 bases from J, the gap between germline ends came to 12 bases. The V gene's germline CDR1 is DFQATT and CDR2 SNEGSKA (reference sequence). CDR3 length: 11 residues. CDR3 sequence (DNA): TGCAGTGCTAGACCCGGACTTGGGGCTTTCTTT. This gives the protein CSARPGLGAFF.

A few counts support this clone. The V gene is TRBV5-1, the J gene TRBJ2-5, with 11 bases matching TRBD2. Germline V gives CDR1 SGHRS, CDR2 YFSETQ. The CDR3 covers 15 residues. The V gene end was trimmed by 2 bases and the J gene end by 0 bases; junction bases not matched to a gene: 0. The CDR3 DNA sequence: TGCGCCAGCAGCTTACTAGCGGGAGACCAAGAGACCCAGTACTTC. Its protein is CASSLLAGDQETQYF. Full variable domain (missing parts from reference TRBV5-1 and TRBJ2-5): KAGVTQTPRYLIKTRGQQVTLSCSPISGHRSVSWYQQTPGQGLQFLFEYFSETQRNKGNFPGRFSGRQFSNSRSEMNVSTLELGDSALYLCASSLLAGDQETQYFGPGTRLLVL.

With regard to this clone: Other nucleotide sequences in the sample specify the same CDR3. The chain has TRBV6-1 and TRBJ1-2; tentative D call: TRBD1 (5 bases). Trimming took 2 bases from V and 4 from J, leaving 14 bases between them. This CDR3 region has 15 residues. Germline CDR1 is MNHNS and CDR2 is SASEGT. The CDR3 reads CASSESGGEGYGYTF. DNA for the CDR3: TGTGCCAGCAGTGAAAGTGGAGGGGAGGGCTATGGCTACACCTTC.

V is TRBV30 and J is TRBJ1-3; unclear D gene. The germline gives CDR1 GTSNPN, CDR2 SVGIG (reference sequence). Trimming pared 0 bases from V and 9 bases from J, leaving 9 bases between. The CDR3 runs 12 residues. DNA of the CDR3: TGTGCCTGGAGTGTAAGCCCTTCCACCATATATTTT. It codes for CAWSVSPSTIYF. The variable domain in full, with the rest retrieved from reference TRBV30 and TRBJ1-3, is SQTIHQWPATLVQPVGSPLSLECTVEGTSNPNLYWYRQAAGRGLQLLFYSVGIGQISSEVPQNLSASRPQDRQFILSSKKLLLSDSGFYLCAWSVSPSTIYFGEGSWLTVV.

This chain uses TRBV30 with TRBJ2-7; the match to TRBD1 covers 9 bases. The germline CDR1 and CDR2 sequences are GTSNPN and SVGIG (reference sequence). The CDR3 has 14 residues. With V trimmed by 2 bases and J by 3 bases, 5 bases remained unmatched. The CDR3 bases are TGTGCCTGGAGTCCCGGGACAGGGTTCTACGAGCAGTACTTC. Its translation is CAWSPGTGFYEQYF.

This clone was recorded only once. The J gene is TRBJ2-2, the V gene TRBV29-1; D is ambiguous. The CDR3 consists of 13 residues. Germline V gene sequence: CDR1 SQVTM, CDR2 ANQGSEA. V dropped 4 bases and J dropped 1 base, with 7 bases sitting between them. The CDR3 is CSVVTGNTGELFF. CDR3 nucleotides: TGCAGCGTTGTAACGGGGAACACCGGGGAGCTGTTTTTT.

The rearrangement uses TRBV27 and TRBJ2-3; tentative D call: TRBD2 (5 bases). V was cut by 4 bases and J by 3 bases, with 20 bases left in between. The CDR3 runs to 17 residues. Per the germline V gene, CDR1 is MNHEY and CDR2 is SMNVEV (reference sequence). DNA for the CDR3: TGTGCCAGCAGTTCCCTAGAGGGCAGAGGTCGGACAGATACGCAGTATTTT. Translation: CASSSLEGRGRTDTQYF.

This clone showed up just once. V is TRBV4-1 and J is TRBJ1-1; D possibly corresponds to TRBD1 (5 bases). Germline V lookup: CDR1 MGHRA, CDR2 YSYEKL. The ends were cut back, 3 bases at V and 1 base at J, with 12 bases in the middle. The CDR3 extends over 15 amino acids. The CDR3 region is CASSQAGSGNTEAFF. The DNA of the CDR3 is TGCGCCAGCAGCCAGGCAGGGTCGGGGAACACTGAAGCTTTCTTT.

V and J are TRBV5-1 and TRBJ1-2; TRBD1 matches 7 bases. The CDR3 totals 16 residues. J gave up 0 bases and V 3 bases, and 8 bases lay outside the gene matches. CDR1 and CDR2 (germline): SGHRS, YFSETQ. CDR3 DNA: TGCGCCAGCAGCTCGACCCTAGGACAGGCTAACTATGGCTACACCTTC. It codes for CASSSTLGQANYGYTF.

The chain joins TRBV28 to TRBJ2-7, with 7 nucleotides matching TRBD1. Germline lookup yields CDR1 MDHEN and CDR2 SYDVKM. V lost 6 bases and J lost 4; bases outside the gene matches: 12. This CDR3 has 15 amino acids. The CDR3 region is CASSQGGGQRYEQYF. In DNA form, the CDR3 reads TGTGCCAGCAGCCAAGGTGGGGGACAGCGGTACGAGCAGTACTTC.